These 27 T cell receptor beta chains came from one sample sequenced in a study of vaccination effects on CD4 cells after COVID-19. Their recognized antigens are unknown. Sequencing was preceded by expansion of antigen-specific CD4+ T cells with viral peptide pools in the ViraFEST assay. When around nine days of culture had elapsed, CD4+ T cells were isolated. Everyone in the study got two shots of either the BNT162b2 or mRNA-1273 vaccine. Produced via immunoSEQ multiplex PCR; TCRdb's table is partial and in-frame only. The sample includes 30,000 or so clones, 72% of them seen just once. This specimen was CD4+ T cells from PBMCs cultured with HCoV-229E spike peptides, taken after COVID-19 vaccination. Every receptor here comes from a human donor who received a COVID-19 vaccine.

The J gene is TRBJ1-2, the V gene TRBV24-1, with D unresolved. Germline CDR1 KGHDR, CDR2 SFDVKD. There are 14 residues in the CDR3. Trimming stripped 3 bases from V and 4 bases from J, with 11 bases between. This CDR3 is CATSDVRNPYGYTF. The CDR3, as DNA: TGTGCCACCAGTGATGTTAGAAACCCCTATGGCTACACCTTC.

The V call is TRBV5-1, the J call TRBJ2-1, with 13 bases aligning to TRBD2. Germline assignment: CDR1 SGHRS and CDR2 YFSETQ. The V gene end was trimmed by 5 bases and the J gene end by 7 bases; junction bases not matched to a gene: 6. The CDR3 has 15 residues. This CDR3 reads CASRLTSGGANEQFF. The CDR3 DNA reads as TGCGCCAGCAGACTTACTAGCGGGGGGGCAAATGAGCAGTTCTTC.

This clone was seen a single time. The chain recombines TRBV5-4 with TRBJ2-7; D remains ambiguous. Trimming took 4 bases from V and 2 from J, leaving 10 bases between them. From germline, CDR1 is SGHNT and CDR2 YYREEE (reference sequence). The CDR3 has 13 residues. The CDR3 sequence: CASSERGTYEQYF. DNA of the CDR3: TGTGCCAGCAGCGAACGTGGAACCTACGAGCAGTACTTC. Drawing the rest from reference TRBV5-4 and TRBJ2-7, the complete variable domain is ETGVTQSPTHLIKTRGQQVTLRCSSQSGHNTVSWYQQALGQGPQFIFQYYREEENGRGNFPPRFSGLQFPNYSSELNVNALELDDSALYLCASSERGTYEQYFGPGTRLTVT.

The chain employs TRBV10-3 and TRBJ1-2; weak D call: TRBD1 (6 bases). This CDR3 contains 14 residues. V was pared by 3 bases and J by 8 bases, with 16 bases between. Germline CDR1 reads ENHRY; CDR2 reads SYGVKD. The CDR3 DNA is TGTGCCATCAGTGACCGAACAGGGAGGGAGGGCTACACCTTC. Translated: CAISDRTGREGYTF.

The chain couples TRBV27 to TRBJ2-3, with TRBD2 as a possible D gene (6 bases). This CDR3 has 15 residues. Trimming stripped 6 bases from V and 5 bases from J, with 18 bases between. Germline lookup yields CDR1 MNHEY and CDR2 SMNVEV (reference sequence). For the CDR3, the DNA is TGTGCCAGCAGCCGGGGCTTACCCGGGGGAGATACGCAGTATTTT. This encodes CASSRGLPGGDTQYF.

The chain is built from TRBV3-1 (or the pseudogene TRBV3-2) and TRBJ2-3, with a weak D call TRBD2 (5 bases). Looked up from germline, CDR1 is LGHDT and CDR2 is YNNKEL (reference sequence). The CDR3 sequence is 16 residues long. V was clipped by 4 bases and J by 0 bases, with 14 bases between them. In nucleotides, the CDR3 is TGTGCCAGCAGCCCGTCGGGGTTCCATAGCACAGATACGCAGTATTTT. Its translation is CASSPSGFHSTDTQYF.

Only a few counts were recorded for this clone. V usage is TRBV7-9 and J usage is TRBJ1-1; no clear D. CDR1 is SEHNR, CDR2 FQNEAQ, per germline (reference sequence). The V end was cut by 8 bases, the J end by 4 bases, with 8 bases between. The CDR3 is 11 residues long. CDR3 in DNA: TGTGCCAGCTGGCAACTCACTGAAGCTTTCTTT. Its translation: CASWQLTEAFF.

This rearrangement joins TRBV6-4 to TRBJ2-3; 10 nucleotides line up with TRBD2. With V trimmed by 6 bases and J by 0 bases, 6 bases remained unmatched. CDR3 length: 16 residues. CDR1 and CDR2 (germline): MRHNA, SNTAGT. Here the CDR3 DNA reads TGTGCCAGCAGCCGACTAGCGGGTTTTAGCACAGATACGCAGTATTTT. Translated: CASSRLAGFSTDTQYF.

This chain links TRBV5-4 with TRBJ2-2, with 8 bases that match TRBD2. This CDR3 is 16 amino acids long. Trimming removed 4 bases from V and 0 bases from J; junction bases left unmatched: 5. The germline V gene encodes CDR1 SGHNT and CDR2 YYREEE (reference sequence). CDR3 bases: TGTGCCAGCAGCCCCCCGGGACTAGCGAACACCGGGGAGCTGTTTTTT. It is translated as CASSPPGLANTGELFF.

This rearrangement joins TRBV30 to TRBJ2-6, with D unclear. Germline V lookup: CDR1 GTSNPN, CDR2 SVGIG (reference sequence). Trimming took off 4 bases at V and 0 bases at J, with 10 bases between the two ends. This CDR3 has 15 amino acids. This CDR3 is CAWTHGFSGANVLTF. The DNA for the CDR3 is TGTGCCTGGACACATGGGTTCTCTGGGGCCAACGTCCTGACTTTC.

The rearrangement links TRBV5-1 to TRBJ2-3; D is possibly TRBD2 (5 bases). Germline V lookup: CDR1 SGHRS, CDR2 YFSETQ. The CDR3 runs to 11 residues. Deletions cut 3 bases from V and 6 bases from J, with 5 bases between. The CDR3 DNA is TGCGCCAGCAGCTCGGGGGATACGCAGTATTTT. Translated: CASSSGDTQYF.

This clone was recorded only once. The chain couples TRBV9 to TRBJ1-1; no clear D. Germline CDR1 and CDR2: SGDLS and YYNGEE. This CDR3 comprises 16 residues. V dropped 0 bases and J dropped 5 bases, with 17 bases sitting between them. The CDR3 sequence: CASSVDTRGIGTEAFF. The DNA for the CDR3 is TGTGCCAGCAGCGTAGACACCCGAGGCATAGGAACTGAAGCTTTCTTT.

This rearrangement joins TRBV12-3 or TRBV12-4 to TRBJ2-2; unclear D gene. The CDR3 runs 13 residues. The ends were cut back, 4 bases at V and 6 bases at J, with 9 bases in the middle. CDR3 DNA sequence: TGTGCCAGCAGTTCCAACCCTCCCGGGGAGCTGTTTTTT. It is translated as CASSSNPPGELFF.

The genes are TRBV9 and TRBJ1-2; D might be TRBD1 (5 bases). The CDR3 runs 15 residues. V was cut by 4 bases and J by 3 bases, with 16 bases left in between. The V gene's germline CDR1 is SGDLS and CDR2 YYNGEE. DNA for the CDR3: TGTGCCAGCAGCATCTCGACAGCCCCACACTATGGCTACACCTTC. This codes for CASSISTAPHYGYTF. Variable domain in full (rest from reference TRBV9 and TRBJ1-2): DSGVTQTPKHLITATGQRVTLRCSPRSGDLSVYWYQQSLDQGLQFLIQYYNGEERAKGNILERFSAQQFPDLHSELNLSSLELGDSALYFCASSISTAPHYGYTFGSGTRLTVV.

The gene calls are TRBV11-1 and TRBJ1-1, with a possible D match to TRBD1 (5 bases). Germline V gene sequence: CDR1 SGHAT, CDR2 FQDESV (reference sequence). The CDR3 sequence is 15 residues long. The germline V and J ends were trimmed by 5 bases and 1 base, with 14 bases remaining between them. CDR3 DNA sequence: TGTGCCAGCAGCCGCGATGGACACCCGAACACTGAAGCTTTCTTT. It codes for CASSRDGHPNTEAFF.

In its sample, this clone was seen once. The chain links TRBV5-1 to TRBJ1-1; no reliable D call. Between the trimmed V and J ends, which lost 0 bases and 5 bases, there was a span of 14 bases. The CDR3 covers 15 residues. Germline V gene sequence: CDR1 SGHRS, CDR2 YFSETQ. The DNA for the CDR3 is TGCGCCAGCAGCTTGGGGTCCGGGATGGAGACTGAAGCTTTCTTT. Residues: CASSLGSGMETEAFF.

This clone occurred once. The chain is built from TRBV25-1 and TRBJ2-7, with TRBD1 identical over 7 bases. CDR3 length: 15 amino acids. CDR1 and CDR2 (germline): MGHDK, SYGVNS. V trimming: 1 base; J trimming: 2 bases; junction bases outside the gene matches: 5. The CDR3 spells CASSESGTVTYEQYF. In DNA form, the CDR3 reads TGTGCCAGCAGTGAATCGGGGACAGTTACCTACGAGCAGTACTTC.

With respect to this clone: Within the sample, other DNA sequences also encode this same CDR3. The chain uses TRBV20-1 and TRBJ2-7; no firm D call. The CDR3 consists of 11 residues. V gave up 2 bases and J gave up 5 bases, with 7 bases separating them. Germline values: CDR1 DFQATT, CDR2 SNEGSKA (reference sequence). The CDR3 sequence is CSARSGHEQYF. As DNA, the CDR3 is TGCAGTGCTAGAAGTGGGCACGAGCAGTACTTC.

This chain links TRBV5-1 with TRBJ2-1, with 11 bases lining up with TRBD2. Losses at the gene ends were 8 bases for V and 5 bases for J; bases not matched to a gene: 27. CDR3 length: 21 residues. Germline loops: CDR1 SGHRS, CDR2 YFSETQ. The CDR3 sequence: CARTLEGGARVAGGPDNEQFF. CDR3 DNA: TGCGCCAGAACCCTGGAGGGGGGGGCGCGGGTAGCGGGAGGGCCAGACAATGAGCAGTTCTTC.

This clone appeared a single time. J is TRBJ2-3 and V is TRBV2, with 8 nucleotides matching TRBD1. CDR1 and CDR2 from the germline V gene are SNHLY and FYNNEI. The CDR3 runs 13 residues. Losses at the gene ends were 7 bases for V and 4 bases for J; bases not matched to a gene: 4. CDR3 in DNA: TGTGCCAGCACTTGGACAGGGTCAGATACGCAGTATTTT. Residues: CASTWTGSDTQYF.

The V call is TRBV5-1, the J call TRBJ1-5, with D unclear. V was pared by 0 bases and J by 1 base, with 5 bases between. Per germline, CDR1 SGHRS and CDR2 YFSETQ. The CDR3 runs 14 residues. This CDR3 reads CASSLDSSNQPQHF. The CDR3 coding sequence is TGCGCCAGCAGCTTGGATAGCAGCAATCAGCCCCAGCATTTT.

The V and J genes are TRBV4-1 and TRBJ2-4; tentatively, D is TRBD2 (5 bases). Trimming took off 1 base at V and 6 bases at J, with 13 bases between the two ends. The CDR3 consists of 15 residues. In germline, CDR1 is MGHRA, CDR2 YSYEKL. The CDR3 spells CASSQVRGRGNIQYF. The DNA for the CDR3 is TGCGCCAGCAGCCAAGTTCGTGGGAGAGGAAACATTCAGTACTTC.

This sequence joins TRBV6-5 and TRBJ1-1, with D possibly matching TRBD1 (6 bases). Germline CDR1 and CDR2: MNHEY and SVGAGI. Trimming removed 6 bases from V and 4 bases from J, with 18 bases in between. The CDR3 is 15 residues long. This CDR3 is CASSSADRQPTEAFF. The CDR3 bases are TGTGCCAGCAGCTCGGCGGACAGACAGCCCACTGAAGCTTTCTTT.

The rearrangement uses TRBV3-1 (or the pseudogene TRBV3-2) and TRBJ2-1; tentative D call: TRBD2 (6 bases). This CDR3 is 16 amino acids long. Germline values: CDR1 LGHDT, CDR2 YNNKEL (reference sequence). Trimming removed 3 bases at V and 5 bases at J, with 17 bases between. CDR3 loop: CASSHQSLSGNNEQFF. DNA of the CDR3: TGTGCCAGCAGCCACCAAAGCCTTAGCGGAAACAATGAGCAGTTCTTC.

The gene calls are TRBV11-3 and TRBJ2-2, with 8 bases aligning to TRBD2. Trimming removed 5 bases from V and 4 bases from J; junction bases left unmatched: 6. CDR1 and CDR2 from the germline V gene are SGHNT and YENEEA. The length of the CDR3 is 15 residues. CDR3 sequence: CASSPSGTSTGELFF. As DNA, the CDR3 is TGTGCCAGCAGCCCGAGCGGGACTAGCACCGGGGAGCTGTTTTTT.

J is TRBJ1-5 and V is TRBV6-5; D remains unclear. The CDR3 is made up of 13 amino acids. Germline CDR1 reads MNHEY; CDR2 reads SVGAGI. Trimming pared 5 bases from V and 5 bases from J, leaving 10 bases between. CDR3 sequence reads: CASSRERDQPQHF. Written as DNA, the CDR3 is TGTGCCAGCAGTAGGGAGAGGGATCAGCCCCAGCATTTT.

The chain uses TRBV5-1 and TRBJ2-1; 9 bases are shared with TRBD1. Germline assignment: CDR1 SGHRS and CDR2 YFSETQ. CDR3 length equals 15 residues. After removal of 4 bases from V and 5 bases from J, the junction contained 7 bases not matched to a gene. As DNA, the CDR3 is TGCGCCAGCAGCATTGGGACAGGGCAGAACAATGAGCAGTTCTTC. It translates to CASSIGTGQNNEQFF.